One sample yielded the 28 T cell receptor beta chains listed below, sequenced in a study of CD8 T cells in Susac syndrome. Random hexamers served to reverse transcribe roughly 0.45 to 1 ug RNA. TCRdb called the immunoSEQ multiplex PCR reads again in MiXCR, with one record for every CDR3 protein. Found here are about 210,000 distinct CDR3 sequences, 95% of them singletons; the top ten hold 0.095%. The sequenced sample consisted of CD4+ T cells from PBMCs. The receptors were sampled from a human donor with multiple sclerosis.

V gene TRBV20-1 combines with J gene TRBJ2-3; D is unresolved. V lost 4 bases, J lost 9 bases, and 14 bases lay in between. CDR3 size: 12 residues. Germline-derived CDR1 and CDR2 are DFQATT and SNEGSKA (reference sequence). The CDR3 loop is CSANRLGVTQYF. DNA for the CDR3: TGCAGTGCTAACCGCCTCGGAGTCACGCAGTATTTT.

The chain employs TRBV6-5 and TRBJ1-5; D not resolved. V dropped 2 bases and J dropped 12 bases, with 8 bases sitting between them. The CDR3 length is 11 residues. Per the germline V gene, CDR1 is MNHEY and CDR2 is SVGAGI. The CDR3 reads CASSYMGIQHF. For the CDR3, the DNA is TGTGCCAGCAGTTACATGGGAATCCAGCATTTT.

The CDR3 is CSAREVESYNSPLHF. The CDR3 DNA sequence: TGCAGTGCTAGAGAGGTGGAGTCCTATAATTCACCCCTCCACTTT. The rearrangement joins TRBV20-1 to TRBJ1-6; D is unresolved. V lost 0 bases and J lost 1, with 7 bases in between. The CDR3 runs 15 residues. Germline V gene sequence: CDR1 DFQATT, CDR2 SNEGSKA (reference sequence).

This chain's CDR3 is CASSVMFGDSNEQFF. The CDR3 bases are TGTGCCAGCAGCGTTATGTTTGGGGATAGCAATGAGCAGTTCTTC. This rearrangement joins TRBV9 to TRBJ2-1; no clear D gene. The V end was cut by 2 bases, the J end by 6 bases, with 15 bases between. The CDR3 sequence is 15 residues long. Germline V lookup: CDR1 SGDLS, CDR2 YYNGEE.

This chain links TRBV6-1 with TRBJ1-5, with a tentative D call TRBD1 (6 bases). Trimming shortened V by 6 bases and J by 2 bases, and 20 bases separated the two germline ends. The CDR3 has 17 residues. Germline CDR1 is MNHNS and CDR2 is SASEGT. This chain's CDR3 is CASSREQGGYGNQPQHF. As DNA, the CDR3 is TGTGCCAGCAGCAGGGAACAGGGCGGGTATGGCAATCAGCCCCAGCATTTT.

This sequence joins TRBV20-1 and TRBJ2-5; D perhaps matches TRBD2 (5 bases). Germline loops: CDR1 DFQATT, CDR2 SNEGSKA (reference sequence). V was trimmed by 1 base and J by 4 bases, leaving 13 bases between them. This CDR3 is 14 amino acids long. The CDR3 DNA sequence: TGCAGTGCTAGAGCCGGGGTTGGAGGAGAGACCCAGTACTTC. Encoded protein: CSARAGVGGETQYF.

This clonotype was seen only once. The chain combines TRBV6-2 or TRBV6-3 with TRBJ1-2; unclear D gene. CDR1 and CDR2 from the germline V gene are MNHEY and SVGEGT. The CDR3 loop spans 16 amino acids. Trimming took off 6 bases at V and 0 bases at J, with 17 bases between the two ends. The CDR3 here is CASSSSARATNYGYTF. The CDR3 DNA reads TGTGCCAGCAGCTCCTCGGCTCGGGCCACTAACTATGGCTACACCTTC.

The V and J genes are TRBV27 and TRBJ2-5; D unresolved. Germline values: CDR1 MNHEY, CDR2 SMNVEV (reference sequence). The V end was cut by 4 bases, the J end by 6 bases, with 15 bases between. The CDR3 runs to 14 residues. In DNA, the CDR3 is TGTGCCAGCAGTTCCGACTGGGAAATGAAGACCCAGTACTTC. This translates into CASSSDWEMKTQYF.

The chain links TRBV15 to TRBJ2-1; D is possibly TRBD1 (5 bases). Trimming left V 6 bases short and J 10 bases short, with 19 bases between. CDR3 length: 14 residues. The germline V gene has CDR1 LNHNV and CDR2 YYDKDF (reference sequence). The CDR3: CATSPGPTSGEQFF. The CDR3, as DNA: TGTGCCACCAGTCCAGGACCGACTTCAGGGGAGCAGTTCTTC.

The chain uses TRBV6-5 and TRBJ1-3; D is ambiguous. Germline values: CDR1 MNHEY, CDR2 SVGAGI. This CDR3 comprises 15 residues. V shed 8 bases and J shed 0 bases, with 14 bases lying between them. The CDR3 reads CASGPIGGSGNTIYF. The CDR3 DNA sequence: TGTGCCAGCGGACCTATCGGCGGCTCTGGAAACACCATATATTTT.

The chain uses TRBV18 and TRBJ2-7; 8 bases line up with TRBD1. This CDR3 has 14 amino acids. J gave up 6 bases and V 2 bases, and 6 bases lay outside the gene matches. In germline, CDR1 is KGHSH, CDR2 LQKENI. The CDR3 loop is CASSPVDRGGEQYF. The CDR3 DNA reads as TGTGCCAGCTCACCAGTCGACAGGGGCGGCGAGCAGTACTTC.

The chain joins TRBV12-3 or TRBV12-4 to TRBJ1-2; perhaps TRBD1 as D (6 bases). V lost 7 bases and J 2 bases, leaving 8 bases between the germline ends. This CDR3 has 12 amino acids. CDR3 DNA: TGTGCCAGCAAGGACAGCAACTATGGCTACACCTTC. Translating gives CASKDSNYGYTF.

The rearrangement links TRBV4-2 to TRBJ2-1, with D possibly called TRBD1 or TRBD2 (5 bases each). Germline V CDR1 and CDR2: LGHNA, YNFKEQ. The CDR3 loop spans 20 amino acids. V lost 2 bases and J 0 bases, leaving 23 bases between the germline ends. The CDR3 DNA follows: TGTGCCAGCAGCCAAAGGGGTGCTAGCTTAGGCCCCAGCTCCTACAATGAGCAGTTCTTC. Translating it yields CASSQRGASLGPSSYNEQFF.

The CDR3 region is CASSEDILRPQHF. In nucleotides, the CDR3 is TGTGCCAGCAGTGAAGACATTTTACGGCCCCAGCATTTT. The V and J genes are TRBV2 and TRBJ1-5, with no clear D. CDR3 length equals 13 residues. Deletions cut 1 base from V and 9 bases from J, with 10 bases between. Germline CDR1 and CDR2: SNHLY and FYNNEI. The full variable domain, its missing parts supplied by reference TRBV2 and TRBJ1-5, is EPEVTQTPSHQVTQMGQEVILRCVPISNHLYFYWYRQILGQKVEFLVSFYNNEISEKSEIFDDQFSVERPDGSNFTLKIRSTKLEDSAMYFCASSEDILRPQHFGDGTRLSIL.

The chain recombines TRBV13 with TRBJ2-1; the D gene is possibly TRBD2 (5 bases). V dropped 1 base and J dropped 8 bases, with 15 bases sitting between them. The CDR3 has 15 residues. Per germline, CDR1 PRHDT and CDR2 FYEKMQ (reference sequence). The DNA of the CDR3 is TGTGCCAGCAGCTTAGTTGTGAGGGCCGTTGATGAGCAGTTCTTC. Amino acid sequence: CASSLVVRAVDEQFF.

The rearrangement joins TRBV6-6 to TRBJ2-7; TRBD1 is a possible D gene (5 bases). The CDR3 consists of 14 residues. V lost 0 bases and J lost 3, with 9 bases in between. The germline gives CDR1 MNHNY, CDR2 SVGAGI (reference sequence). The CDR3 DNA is TGTGCCAGCAGTTACTCCGGGCAGGGCTACGAGCAGTACTTC. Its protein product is CASSYSGQGYEQYF.

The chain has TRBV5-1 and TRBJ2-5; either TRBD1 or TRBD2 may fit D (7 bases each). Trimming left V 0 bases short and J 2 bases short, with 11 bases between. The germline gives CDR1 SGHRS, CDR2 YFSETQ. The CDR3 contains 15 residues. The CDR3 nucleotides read TGCGCCAGCAGCTTGGCAGCGGGACAGCAAGAGACCCAGTACTTC. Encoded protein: CASSLAAGQQETQYF.

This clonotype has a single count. The CDR3 spells CASRDQGAGFPQHF. DNA of the CDR3: TGTGCCAGCAGGGACCAGGGGGCTGGGTTTCCCCAGCATTTT. This chain links TRBV12-3 or TRBV12-4 with TRBJ1-5; the match to TRBD1 covers 8 bases. The V and J ends lost 6 bases and 10 bases, in that order; junction bases with no gene match: 11. This CDR3 spans 14 amino acids.

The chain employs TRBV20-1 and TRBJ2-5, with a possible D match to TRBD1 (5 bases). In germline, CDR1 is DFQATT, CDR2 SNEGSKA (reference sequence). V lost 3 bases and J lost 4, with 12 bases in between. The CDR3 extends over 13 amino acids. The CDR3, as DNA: TGCAGTGCTAGGACATCAGGGTTAGAGACCCAGTACTTC. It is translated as CSARTSGLETQYF.

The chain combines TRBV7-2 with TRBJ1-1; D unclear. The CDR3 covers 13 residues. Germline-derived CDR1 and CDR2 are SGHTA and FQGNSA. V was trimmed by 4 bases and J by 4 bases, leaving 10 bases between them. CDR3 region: CASSSTRATEAFF. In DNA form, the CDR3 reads TGTGCCAGCAGCTCTACAAGGGCCACTGAAGCTTTCTTT.

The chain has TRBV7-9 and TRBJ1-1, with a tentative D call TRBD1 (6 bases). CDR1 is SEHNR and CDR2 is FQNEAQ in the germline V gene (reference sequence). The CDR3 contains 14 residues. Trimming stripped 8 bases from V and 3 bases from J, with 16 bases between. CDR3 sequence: CASGPTGRHTEAFF. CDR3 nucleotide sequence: TGTGCCAGCGGCCCGACAGGTCGCCACACTGAAGCTTTCTTT.

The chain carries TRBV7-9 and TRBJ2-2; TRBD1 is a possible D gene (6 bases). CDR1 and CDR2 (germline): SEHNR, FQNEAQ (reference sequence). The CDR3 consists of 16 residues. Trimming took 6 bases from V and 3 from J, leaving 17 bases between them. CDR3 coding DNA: TGTGCCAGCAGGGCTCGTGGGACACTCCACACCGGGGAGCTGTTTTTT. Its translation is CASRARGTLHTGELFF.

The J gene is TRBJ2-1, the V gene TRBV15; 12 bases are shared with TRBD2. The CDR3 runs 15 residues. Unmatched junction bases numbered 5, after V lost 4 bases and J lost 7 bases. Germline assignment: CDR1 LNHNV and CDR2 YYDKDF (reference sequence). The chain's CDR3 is CATSKLAGGLNEQFF. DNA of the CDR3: TGTGCCACCAGCAAACTAGCGGGAGGTCTTAATGAGCAGTTCTTC. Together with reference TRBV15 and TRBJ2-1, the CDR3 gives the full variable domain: DAMVIQNPRYQVTQFGKPVTLSCSQTLNHNVMYWYQQKSSQAPKLLFHYYDKDFNNEADTPDNFQSRRPNTSFCFLDIRSPGLGDTAMYLCATSKLAGGLNEQFFGPGTRLTVL.

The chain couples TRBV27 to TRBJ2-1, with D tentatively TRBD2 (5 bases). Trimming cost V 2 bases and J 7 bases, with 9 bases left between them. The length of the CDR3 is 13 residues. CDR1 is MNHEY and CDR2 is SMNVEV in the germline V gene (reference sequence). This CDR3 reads CASSLRPGNEQFF. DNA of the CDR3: TGTGCCAGCAGTTTACGCCCGGGGAATGAGCAGTTCTTC.

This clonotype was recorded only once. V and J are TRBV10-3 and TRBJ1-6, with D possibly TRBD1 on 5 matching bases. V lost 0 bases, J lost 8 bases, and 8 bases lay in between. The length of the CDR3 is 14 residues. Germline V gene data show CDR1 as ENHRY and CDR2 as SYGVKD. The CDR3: CAISESQGYSPLHF. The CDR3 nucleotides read TGTGCCATCAGTGAGTCCCAGGGATATTCACCCCTCCACTTT.

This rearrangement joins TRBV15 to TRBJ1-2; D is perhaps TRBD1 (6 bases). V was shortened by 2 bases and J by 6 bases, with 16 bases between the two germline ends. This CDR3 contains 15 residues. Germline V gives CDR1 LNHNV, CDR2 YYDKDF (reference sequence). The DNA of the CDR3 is TGTGCCACCAGCAGATTACAGGGCGGTGGAAATGGCTACACCTTC. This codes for CATSRLQGGGNGYTF.

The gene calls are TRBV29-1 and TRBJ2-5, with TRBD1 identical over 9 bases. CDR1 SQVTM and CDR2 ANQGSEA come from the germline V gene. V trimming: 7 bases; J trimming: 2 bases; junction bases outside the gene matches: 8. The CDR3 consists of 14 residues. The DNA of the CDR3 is TGCAGCGCAAAACAGGGGGCGAGTCAAGAGACCCAGTACTTC. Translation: CSAKQGASQETQYF.

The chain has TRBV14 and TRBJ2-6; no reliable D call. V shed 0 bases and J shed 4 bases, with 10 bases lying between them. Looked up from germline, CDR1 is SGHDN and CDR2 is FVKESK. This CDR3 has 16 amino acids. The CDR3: CASSQDLGYGANVLTF. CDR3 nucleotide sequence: TGTGCCAGCAGCCAAGATCTAGGATACGGGGCCAACGTCCTGACTTTC.